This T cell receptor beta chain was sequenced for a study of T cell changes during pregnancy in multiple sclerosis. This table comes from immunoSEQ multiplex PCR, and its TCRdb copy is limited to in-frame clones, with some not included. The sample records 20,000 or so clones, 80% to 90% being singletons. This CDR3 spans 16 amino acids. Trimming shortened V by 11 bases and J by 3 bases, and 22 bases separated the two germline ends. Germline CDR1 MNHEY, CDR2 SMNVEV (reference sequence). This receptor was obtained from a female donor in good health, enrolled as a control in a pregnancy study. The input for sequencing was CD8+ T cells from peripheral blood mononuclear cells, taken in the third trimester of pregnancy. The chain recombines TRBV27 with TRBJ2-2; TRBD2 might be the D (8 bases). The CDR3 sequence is CASGGGRGAYTGELFF. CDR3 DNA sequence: TGTGCCTCAGGGGGAGGGCGGGGGGCATACACCGGGGAGCTGTTTTTT.